The 10 T cell receptor beta chains reported below all come from one sample, sequenced in a study of cytomegalovirus exposure and HLA in healthy donors. PCR amplification relied on 60 Vbeta primers (plus 13 Jbeta primers). Measured with immunoSEQ multiplex PCR; TCRdb has only the in-frame clones, and not every one. The profile shows 150,000 to 200,000 clones, 70% to 90% of them singletons. Sequencing was carried out using PBMCs. The receptors derive from a man aged 18 to 29 in good health and CMV-seropositive.

This chain uses TRBV10-3 with TRBJ2-7; TRBD1 matches at 9 bases. Germline V lookup: CDR1 ENHRY, CDR2 SYGVKD. Trimming at V came to 10 bases and at J to 2 bases, leaving 9 bases not matched to a gene. The CDR3 consists of 14 residues. The CDR3 loop reads CATSAGTGPYEQYF. CDR3 nucleotides: TGTGCCACCTCCGCCGGGACAGGGCCCTACGAGCAGTACTTC.

The chain uses TRBV7-3 and TRBJ2-1; 8 bases map to TRBD2. The germline V gene encodes CDR1 SGHTA and CDR2 FQGTGA. There are 15 residues in the CDR3. With 4 bases clipped from V and 10 bases from J, the junction kept 12 bases outside the gene matches. CDR3 sequence: CASSSRPSGYSEQFF. The DNA for the CDR3 is TGTGCCAGCAGCTCCCGGCCTAGCGGGTACTCGGAGCAGTTCTTC.

The rearrangement links TRBV19 to TRBJ1-4; tentative D call: TRBD1 (5 bases). Germline CDR1 and CDR2: LNHDA and SQIVND (reference sequence). CDR3 length: 14 amino acids. Trimming removed 7 bases at V and 8 bases at J, with 17 bases between. The CDR3 DNA reads as TGTGCCAGTATAGTGGGGGGGAGTCAAGAAAAACTGTTTTTT. Encoded protein: CASIVGGSQEKLFF.

The gene calls are TRBV7-9 and TRBJ2-2; tentatively, D is TRBD1 (5 bases). This CDR3 has 13 residues. Germline values: CDR1 SEHNR, CDR2 FQNEAQ (reference sequence). Trimming removed 6 bases at V and 6 bases at J, with 11 bases between. DNA for the CDR3: TGTGCCAGCAGTCCTGAAGGGGCCGGGGAGCTGTTTTTT. Its translation is CASSPEGAGELFF.

V gene TRBV30 combines with J gene TRBJ2-5; D call uncertain. Germline CDR1 is GTSNPN and CDR2 is SVGIG (reference sequence). CDR3 length equals 13 residues. Deletions cut 6 bases from V and 7 bases from J, with 18 bases between. The CDR3 here is CACYSGLPGTQYF. CDR3 bases: TGTGCCTGCTACAGTGGGCTACCTGGGACCCAGTACTTC.

The chain recombines TRBV7-8 with TRBJ2-1; D gene unclear. Trimming shortened V by 2 bases and J by 5 bases, and 13 bases separated the two germline ends. This CDR3 has 15 residues. The V gene's germline CDR1 is SGHVS and CDR2 FQNEAQ. The CDR3 nucleotides read TGTGCCAGCAGCTTATTATCCCAGTTTCACAATGAGCAGTTCTTC. Protein: CASSLLSQFHNEQFF.

The V call is TRBV2, the J call TRBJ2-7, with TRBD1 identical over 9 bases. The CDR3 runs 13 residues. V gave up 6 bases and J gave up 4 bases; unmatched junction bases: 4. Germline values: CDR1 SNHLY, CDR2 FYNNEI. As DNA, the CDR3 is TGTGCCAGCAGACGAGACAGGGGGTACGAGCAGTACTTC. Protein: CASRRDRGYEQYF.

The V call is TRBV27, the J call TRBJ2-5; 13 nucleotides agree with TRBD2. Germline V CDR1 and CDR2: MNHEY, SMNVEV (reference sequence). The trim removed 2 bases at V and 5 bases at J, leaving 8 bases unmatched. The CDR3 extends over 17 amino acids. CDR3 in DNA: TGTGCCAGCAGTTTAATTGGACTAGCGGGGGATCCGGAGACCCAGTACTTC. Its translation is CASSLIGLAGDPETQYF.

This clone appeared a single time. The gene calls are TRBV9 and TRBJ2-3, with D unresolved. Germline assignment: CDR1 SGDLS and CDR2 YYNGEE. With 0 bases removed from V and 2 bases from J, the gap between germline ends came to 10 bases. The length of the CDR3 is 15 residues. CDR3 residues: CASSVGARNTDTQYF. The CDR3, as DNA: TGTGCCAGCAGCGTAGGGGCTCGGAACACAGATACGCAGTATTTT.

The V gene is TRBV6-6, the J gene TRBJ2-5; no firm D call. Germline-derived CDR1 and CDR2 are MNHNY and SVGAGI (reference sequence). V was trimmed by 6 bases and J by 3 bases, leaving 11 bases between them. CDR3 size: 13 residues. CDR3 DNA sequence: TGTGCCAGCAGCCGGAGCAAAAAAGAGACCCAGTACTTC. The encoded protein is CASSRSKKETQYF.